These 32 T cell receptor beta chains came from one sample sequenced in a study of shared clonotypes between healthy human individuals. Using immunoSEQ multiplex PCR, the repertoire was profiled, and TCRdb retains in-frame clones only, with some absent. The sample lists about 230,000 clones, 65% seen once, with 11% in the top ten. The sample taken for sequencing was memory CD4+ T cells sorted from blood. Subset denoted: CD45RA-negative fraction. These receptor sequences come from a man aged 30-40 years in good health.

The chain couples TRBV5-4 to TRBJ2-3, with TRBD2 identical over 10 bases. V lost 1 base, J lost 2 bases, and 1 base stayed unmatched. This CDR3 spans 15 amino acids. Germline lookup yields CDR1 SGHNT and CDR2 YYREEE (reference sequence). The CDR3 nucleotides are TGTGCCAGCAGCTTGACTAGCGGGATCACAGATACGCAGTATTTT. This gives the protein CASSLTSGITDTQYF.

The CDR3 DNA sequence: TGTGCCAGCAGCCCGAAACTAGCGGGAGTCAACGAGCAGTACTTC. Residues: CASSPKLAGVNEQYF. The rearrangement uses TRBV7-9 and TRBJ2-7, with TRBD2 matching 11 bases. The germline V gene encodes CDR1 SEHNR and CDR2 FQNEAQ (reference sequence). V was clipped by 5 bases and J by 5 bases; unmatched bases: 8. This CDR3 has 15 amino acids.

CDR3 amino acids: CASSQYEQYF. The CDR3 nucleotides read TGTGCCAGCAGCCAGTACGAGCAGTACTTC. The chain is built from TRBV7-9 and TRBJ2-7; D is ambiguous. V shed 5 bases and J shed 4 bases, with 3 bases lying between them. The V gene's germline CDR1 is SEHNR and CDR2 FQNEAQ (reference sequence). The CDR3 contains 10 residues.

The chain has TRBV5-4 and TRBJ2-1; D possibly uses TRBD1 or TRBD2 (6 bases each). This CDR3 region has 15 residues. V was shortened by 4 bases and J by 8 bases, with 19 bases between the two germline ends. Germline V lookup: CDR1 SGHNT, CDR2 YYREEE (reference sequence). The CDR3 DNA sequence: TGTGCCAGCAGCGCACCGGGGGCGAGGTTCTATGAGCAGTTCTTC. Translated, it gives CASSAPGARFYEQFF.

CDR3 loop: CASSPGTKVEETQYF. The DNA of the CDR3 is TGTGCCAGCTCACCTGGGACTAAAGTTGAGGAGACCCAGTACTTC. The chain combines TRBV18 with TRBJ2-5; 7 bases fit TRBD2. Germline CDR1 is KGHSH and CDR2 is LQKENI. V shed 3 bases, J shed 5 bases, and the junction held 9 bases outside the gene matches. The CDR3 contains 15 residues.

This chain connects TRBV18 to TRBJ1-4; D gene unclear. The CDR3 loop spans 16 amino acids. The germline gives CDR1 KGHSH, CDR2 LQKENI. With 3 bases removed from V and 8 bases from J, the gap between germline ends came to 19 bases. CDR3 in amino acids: CASSPVLEPRGEKLFF. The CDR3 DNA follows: TGTGCCAGCTCACCGGTGCTGGAGCCCAGAGGGGAAAAACTGTTTTTT.

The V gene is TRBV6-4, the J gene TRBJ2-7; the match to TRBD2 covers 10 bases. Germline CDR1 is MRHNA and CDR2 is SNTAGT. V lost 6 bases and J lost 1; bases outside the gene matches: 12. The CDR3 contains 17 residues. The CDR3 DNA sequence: TGTGCCAGCAGGGCCCACAGGGCTAGCGGGAGTTCCTACGAGCAGTACTTC. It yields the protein CASRAHRASGSSYEQYF.

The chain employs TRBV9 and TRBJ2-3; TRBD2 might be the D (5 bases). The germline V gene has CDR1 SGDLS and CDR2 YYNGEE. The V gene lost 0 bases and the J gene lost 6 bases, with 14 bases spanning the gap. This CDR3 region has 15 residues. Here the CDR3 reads CASSVGTLESDTQYF. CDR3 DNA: TGTGCCAGCAGCGTAGGGACTCTAGAATCCGATACGCAGTATTTT.

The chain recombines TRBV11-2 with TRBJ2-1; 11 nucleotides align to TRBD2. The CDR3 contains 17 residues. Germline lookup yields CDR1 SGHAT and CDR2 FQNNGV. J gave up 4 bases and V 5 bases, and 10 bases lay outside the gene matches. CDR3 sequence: CASSRLAGLGLYNEQFF. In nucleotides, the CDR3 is TGTGCCAGCAGCCGACTAGCGGGACTCGGCCTATACAATGAGCAGTTCTTC.

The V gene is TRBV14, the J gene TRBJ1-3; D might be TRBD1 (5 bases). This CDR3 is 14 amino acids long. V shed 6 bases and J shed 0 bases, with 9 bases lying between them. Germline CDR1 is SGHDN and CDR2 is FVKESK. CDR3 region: CASRPGISGNTIYF. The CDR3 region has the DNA TGTGCCAGCAGACCAGGGATCTCTGGAAACACCATATATTTT.

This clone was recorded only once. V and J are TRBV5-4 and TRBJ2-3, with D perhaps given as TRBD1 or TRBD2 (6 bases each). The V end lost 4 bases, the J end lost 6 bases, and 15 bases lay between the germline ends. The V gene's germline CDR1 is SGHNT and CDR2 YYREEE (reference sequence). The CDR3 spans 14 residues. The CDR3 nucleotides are TGTGCCAGCAGCCAGAGGAGGGGGTGGGATACGCAGTATTTT. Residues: CASSQRRGWDTQYF.

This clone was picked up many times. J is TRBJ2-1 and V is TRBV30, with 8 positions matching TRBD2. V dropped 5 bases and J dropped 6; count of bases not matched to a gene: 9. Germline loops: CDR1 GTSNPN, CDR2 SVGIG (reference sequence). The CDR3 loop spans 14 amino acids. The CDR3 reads CAWSTSEIGNEQFF. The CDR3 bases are TGTGCCTGGTCGACTAGCGAAATTGGCAATGAGCAGTTCTTC. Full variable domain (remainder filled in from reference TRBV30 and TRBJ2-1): SQTIHQWPATLVQPVGSPLSLECTVEGTSNPNLYWYRQAAGRGLQLLFYSVGIGQISSEVPQNLSASRPQDRQFILSSKKLLLSDSGFYLCAWSTSEIGNEQFFGPGTRLTVL.

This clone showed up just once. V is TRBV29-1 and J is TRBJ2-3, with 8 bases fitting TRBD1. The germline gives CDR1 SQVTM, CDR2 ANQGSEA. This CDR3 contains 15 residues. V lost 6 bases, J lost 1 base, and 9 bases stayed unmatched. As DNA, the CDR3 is TGCAGCGTGAGAGCCCGGACAGGGCGCACAGATACGCAGTATTTT. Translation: CSVRARTGRTDTQYF.

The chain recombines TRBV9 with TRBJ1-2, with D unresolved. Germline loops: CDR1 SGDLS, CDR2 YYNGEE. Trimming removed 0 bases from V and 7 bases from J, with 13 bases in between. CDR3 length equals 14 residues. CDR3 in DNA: TGTGCCAGCAGCGTAGGTGGGAGGTCTTCTGGCTACACCTTC. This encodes CASSVGGRSSGYTF.

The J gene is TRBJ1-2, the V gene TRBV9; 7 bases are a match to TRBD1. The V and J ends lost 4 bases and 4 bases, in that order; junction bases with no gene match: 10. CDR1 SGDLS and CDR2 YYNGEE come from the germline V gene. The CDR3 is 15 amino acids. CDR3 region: CASSFGAGGSYGYTF. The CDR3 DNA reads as TGTGCCAGCAGCTTTGGGGCAGGGGGATCCTATGGCTACACCTTC.

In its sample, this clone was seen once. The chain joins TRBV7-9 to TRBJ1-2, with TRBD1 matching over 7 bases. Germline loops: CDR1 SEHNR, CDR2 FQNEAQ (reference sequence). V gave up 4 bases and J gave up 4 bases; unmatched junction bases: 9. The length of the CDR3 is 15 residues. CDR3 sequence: CASSSDRAFLYGYTF. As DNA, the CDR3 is TGTGCCAGCAGCTCTGACAGGGCCTTTCTCTATGGCTACACCTTC.

The CDR3 protein is CASSSGPNTGELFF. CDR3 DNA: TGTGCCAGCAGCTCGGGACCGAACACCGGGGAGCTGTTTTTT. The J gene is TRBJ2-2, the V gene TRBV5-5; D is possibly TRBD1 or TRBD2 (5 bases each). Between the trimmed V and J ends, which lost 3 bases and 0 bases, there was a span of 6 bases. Germline CDR1 reads SGHKS; CDR2 reads YYEKEE (reference sequence). There are 14 residues in the CDR3.

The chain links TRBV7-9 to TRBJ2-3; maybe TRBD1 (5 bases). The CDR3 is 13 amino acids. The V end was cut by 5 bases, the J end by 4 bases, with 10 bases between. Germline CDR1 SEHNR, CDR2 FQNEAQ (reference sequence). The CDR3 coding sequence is TGTGCCAGCAGCCCCAAGGGGCCAGATACGCAGTATTTT. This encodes CASSPKGPDTQYF.

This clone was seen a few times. CDR3 residues: CASSPLTGPQYEQYF. The CDR3 nucleotides read TGTGCCAGTAGTCCCCTCACAGGGCCTCAGTACGAGCAGTACTTC. The chain links TRBV19 to TRBJ2-7; TRBD1 might be the D (6 bases). V was cut by 5 bases and J by 4 bases, with 18 bases left in between. Germline V gene sequence: CDR1 LNHDA, CDR2 SQIVND (reference sequence). This CDR3 comprises 15 residues.

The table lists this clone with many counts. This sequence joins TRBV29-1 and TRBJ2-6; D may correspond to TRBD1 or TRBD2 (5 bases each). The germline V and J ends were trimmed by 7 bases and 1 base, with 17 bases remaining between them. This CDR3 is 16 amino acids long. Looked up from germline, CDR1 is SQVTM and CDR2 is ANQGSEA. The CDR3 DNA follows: TGCAGCGCGGCCCGGGACGTAGATTCTGGGGCCAACGTCCTGACTTTC. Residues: CSAARDVDSGANVLTF.

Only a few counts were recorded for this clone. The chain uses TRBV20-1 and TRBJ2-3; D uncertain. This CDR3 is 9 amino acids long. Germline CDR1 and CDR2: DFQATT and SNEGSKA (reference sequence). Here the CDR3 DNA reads TGCAGGGGCTCAGATACGCAGTATTTT. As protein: CRGSDTQYF.

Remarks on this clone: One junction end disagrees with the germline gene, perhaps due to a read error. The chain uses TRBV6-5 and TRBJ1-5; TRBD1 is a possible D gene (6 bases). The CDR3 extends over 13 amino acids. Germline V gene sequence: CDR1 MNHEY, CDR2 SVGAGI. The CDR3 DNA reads TGTGCCAGCAGTTACTCGGAGGGGGGGAAGGTGGATTTT. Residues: CASSYSEGGKVDF.

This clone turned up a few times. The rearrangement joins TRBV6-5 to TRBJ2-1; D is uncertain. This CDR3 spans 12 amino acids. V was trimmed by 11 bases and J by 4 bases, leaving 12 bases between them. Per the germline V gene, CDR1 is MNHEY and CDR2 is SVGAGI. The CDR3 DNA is TGTGCCGCGTCGGGTGTTTACAATGAGCAGTTCTTC. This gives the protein CAASGVYNEQFF.

This chain's CDR3 is CASSALVSGRAIGNIQYF. Written as DNA, the CDR3 is TGTGCCAGCAGTGCCCTCGTTAGCGGGAGGGCCATCGGGAACATTCAGTACTTC. The chain combines TRBV6-1 with TRBJ2-4, with 11 bases aligning to TRBD2. The V and J ends lost 4 bases and 7 bases, in that order; junction bases with no gene match: 15. The germline V gene encodes CDR1 MNHNS and CDR2 SASEGT. This CDR3 region has 18 residues.

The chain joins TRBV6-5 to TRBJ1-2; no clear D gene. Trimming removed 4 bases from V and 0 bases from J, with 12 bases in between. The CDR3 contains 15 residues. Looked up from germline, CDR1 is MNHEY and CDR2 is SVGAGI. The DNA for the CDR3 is TGTGCCAGCAGTTCGGAGCGGCGAGCTAACTATGGCTACACCTTC. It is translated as CASSSERRANYGYTF.

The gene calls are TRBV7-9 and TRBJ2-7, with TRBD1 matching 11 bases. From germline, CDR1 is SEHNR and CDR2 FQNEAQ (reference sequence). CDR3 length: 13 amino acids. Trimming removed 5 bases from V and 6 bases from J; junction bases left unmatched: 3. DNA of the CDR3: TGTGCCAGCAGCACCGGGACAGGGGGCGAGCAGTACTTC. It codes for CASSTGTGGEQYF.

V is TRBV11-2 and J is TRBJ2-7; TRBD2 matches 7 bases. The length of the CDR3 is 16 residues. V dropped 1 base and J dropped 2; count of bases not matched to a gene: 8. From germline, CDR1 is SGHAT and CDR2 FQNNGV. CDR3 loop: CASSLGLSAGAYEQYF. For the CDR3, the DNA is TGTGCCAGCAGCTTAGGGCTCTCGGCGGGGGCCTACGAGCAGTACTTC.

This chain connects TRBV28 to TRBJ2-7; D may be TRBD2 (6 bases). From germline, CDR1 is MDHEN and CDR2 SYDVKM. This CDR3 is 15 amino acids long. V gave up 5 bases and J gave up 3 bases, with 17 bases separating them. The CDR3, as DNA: TGTGCCAGCAGTACCGTCTGGAGGGCCGGCTACGAGCAGTACTTC. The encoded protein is CASSTVWRAGYEQYF.

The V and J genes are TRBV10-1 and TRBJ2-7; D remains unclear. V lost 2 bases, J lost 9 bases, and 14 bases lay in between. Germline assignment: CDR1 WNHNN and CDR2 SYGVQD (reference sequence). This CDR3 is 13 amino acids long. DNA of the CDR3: TGCGCCAGCAGTGAGGACGTTTCTACTGGGCAGTACTTC. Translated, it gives CASSEDVSTGQYF.

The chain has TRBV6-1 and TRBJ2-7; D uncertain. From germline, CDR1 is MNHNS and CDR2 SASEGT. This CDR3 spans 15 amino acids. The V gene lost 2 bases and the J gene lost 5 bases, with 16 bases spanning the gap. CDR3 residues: CASSELELSWDEQYF. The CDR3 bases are TGTGCCAGCAGTGAACTCGAGCTTTCCTGGGACGAGCAGTACTTC.

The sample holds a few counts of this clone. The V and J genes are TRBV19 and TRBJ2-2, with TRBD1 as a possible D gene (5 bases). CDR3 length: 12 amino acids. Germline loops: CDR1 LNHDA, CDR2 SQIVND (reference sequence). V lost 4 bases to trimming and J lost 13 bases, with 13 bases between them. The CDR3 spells CASSTDTRVLFF. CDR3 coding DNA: TGTGCCAGTAGTACGGACACGCGAGTGCTGTTTTTT.

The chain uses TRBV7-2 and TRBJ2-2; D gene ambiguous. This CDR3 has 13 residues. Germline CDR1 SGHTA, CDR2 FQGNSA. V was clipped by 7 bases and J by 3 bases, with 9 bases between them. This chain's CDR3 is CASNQRHTGELFF. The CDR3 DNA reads TGTGCCAGCAATCAGAGACACACCGGGGAGCTGTTTTTT.